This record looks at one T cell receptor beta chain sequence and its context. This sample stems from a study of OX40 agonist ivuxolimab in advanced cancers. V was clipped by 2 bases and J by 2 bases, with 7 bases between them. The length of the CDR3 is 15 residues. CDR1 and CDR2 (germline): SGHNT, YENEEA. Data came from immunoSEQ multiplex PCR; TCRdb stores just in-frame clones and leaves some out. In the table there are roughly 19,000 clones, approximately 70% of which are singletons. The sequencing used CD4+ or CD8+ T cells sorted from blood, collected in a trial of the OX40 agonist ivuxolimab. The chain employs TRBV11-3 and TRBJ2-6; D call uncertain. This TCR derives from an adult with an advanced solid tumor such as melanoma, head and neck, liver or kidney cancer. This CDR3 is CASSLIGTGANVLTF. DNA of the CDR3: TGTGCCAGCAGCTTAATAGGAACTGGGGCCAACGTCCTGACTTTC.